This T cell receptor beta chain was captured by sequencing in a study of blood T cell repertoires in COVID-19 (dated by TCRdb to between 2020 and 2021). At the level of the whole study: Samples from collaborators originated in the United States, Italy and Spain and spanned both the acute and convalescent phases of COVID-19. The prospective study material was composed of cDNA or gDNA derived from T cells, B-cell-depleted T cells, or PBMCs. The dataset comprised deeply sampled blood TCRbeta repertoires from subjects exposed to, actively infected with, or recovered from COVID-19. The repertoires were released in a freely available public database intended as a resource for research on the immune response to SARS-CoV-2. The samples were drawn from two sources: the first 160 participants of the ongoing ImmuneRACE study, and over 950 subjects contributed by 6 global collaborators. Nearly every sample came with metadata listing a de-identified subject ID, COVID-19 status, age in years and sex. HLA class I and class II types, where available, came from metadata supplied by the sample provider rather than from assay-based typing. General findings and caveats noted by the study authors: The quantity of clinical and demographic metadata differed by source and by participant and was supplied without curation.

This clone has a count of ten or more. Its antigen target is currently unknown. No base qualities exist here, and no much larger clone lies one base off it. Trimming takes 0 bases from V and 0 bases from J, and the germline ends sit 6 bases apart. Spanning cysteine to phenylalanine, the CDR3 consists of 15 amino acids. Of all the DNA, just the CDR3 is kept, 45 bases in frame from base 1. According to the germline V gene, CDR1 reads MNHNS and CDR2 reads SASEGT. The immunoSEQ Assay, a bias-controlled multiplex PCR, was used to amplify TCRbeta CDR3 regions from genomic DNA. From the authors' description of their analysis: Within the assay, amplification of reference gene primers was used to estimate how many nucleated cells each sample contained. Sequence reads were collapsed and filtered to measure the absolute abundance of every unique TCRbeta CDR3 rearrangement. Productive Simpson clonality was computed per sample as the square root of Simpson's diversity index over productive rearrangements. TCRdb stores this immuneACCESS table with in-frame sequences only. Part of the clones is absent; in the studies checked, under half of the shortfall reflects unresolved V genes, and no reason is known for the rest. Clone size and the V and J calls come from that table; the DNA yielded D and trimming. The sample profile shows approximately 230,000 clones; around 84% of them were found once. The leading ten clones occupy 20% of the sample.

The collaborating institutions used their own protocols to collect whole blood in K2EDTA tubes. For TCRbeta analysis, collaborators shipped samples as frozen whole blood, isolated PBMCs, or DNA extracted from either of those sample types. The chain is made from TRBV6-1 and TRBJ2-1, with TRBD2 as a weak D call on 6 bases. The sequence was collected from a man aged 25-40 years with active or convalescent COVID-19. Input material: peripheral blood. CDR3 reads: CASSEAGGSYNEQFF. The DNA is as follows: TGTGCCAGCAGTGAAGCGGGAGGCTCCTACAATGAGCAGTTCTTC.